This T cell receptor beta chain came from a study of shared clonotypes between healthy human individuals. Turning to this clone: Its antigen is as yet unknown. The sample contains more than one DNA sequence encoding this CDR3.

CDR1 and CDR2 from the germline V gene are MNHEY and SVGAGI. CDR3 length equals 14 residues. V was pared by 0 bases and J by 2 bases, with 8 bases between. Study results and caveats: Estimated richness values were generally larger in naive subsets than in memory subsets. It was only blood that was sampled, and tissue repertoires likely differ.

Deep-level assay runs were performed. TCRdb keeps only in-frame clones here, not all; method: immunoSEQ multiplex PCR. The table lists 2 million to 2.5 million clones, 85% to 95% of them singletons. The sequenced material came from naive CD4+ T cells from PBMCs. Stated subset: CD45RA+ positively selected. J is TRBJ2-7 and V is TRBV6-5; a possible D gene is TRBD2 (6 bases). The clonotype was recovered from a man younger than 30 in good health. Some clones in this sample may be carry-over from other donors' samples. The CDR3 nucleotides are TGTGCCAGCAGTTACTCGCGCGGGACCTACGAGCAGTACTTC. Protein sequence: CASSYSRGTYEQYF.